These 8 T cell receptor beta chains were sequenced from one sample in a study of tumor-infiltrating lymphocytes in primary liver carcinoma. Co-extracted RNA and DNA came from roughly 20-30 mg of unsorted bulk tissue. A primer matching the constant region was used to make TCR beta cDNA from 500 ng of total RNA. ARM-PCR was slightly modified, and three nested multiplex PCR rounds with it gave rise to the TCR beta libraries. PCR rounds one and two used TRBV1-TRBV30 forward primers with a C-beta reverse primer for about 11 cycles each. TCRdb reprocessed the multiplex PCR reads with MiXCR, giving one entry per CDR3 protein. The sample lists 95,000 to 100,000 distinct CDR3 sequences, about 62% occurring once. Sequencing input: liver tumor tissue from sampling region 2. The subset was: tumor region T2, inferior pole. These receptors all come from a woman aged 55-69 years with primary liver carcinoma and hepatitis B virus infection.

The chain joins TRBV6-5 to TRBJ2-5; tentatively, D is TRBD2 (5 bases). Germline V lookup: CDR1 MNHEY, CDR2 SVGAGI. The CDR3 length is 14 residues. The V end lost 5 bases, the J end lost 10 bases, and 20 bases lay between the germline ends. In DNA form, the CDR3 reads TGTGCCAGCAGTCCCCGACCGAGCTCGGAGGACCAGTACTTC. Translation: CASSPRPSSEDQYF.

As for this clonotype: Mismatch with germline at one junction end may stem from a read error. The V call is TRBV28, the J call TRBJ2-6; a weak D match, TRBD1 (5 bases). CDR3 size: 14 residues. In germline, CDR1 is MDHEN, CDR2 SYDVKM. The CDR3: CASSFHTGANVPTF. In nucleotides, the CDR3 is TGTGCCAGCAGTTTTCACACTGGGGCCAACGTCCCGACTTTC.

As to this clonotype: Its ends do not fully match the called genes, so a read error is possible. CDR3 sequence (DNA): TGTGCCAGGAGTGTAGGGGATAATCAGCCCCAGCATTTT. Protein product: CARSVGDNQPQHF. J is TRBJ1-5 and V is TRBV6-1, with D perhaps TRBD1 (5 bases). Germline lookup yields CDR1 MNHNS and CDR2 SASEGT. This CDR3 is built from 13 residues.

To note about this clonotype: The germline gene is not matched at one end of the junction; a read error may be the cause. This chain connects TRBV6-5 to TRBJ2-7, with 7 bases fitting TRBD1. The CDR3 spans 16 residues. CDR1 and CDR2 (germline): MNHEY, SVGAGI. CDR3 sequence reads: CASSYQPGTDAYEQYF. In nucleotides, the CDR3 is TGTGCAAGCAGTTATCAACCCGGGACAGATGCCTACGAGCAGTACTTC.

In this sample, this clonotype turned up many times. The chain recombines TRBV30 with TRBJ1-1, with a tentative D call TRBD1 (5 bases). Germline values: CDR1 GTSNPN, CDR2 SVGIG (reference sequence). The CDR3 covers 14 residues. Trimming stripped 3 bases from V and 5 bases from J, with 16 bases between. CDR3 coding DNA: TGTGCCTGGAGGGTTGGGGGGAGAAGGACTGAAGCTTTCTTT. Its translation: CAWRVGGRRTEAFF. The full variable domain, in which reference TRBV30 and TRBJ1-1 provide the parts outside the CDR3, is SQTIHQWPATLVQPVGSPLSLECTVEGTSNPNLYWYRQAAGRGLQLLFYSVGIGQISSEVPQNLSASRPQDRQFILSSKKLLLSDSGFYLCAWRVGGRRTEAFFGQGTRLTVV.

Note on this clonotype: A read error may produce the germline difference seen at one junction end. Here the CDR3 DNA reads TGTGCCAGCAACTTAATGACTAGCGGTCTCAATGTGCAGTTCTTC. It yields the protein CASNLMTSGLNVQFF. This chain links TRBV7-2 with TRBJ2-1, with 9 bases matching TRBD2. This CDR3 spans 15 amino acids. The germline V gene has CDR1 SGHTA and CDR2 FQGNSA.

Points on this clonotype: The junction differs from germline at one of its ends, possibly a read error. V gene TRBV28 combines with J gene TRBJ2-2; D remains ambiguous. The CDR3 loop spans 12 amino acids. The germline CDR1 and CDR2 sequences are MDHEN and SYDVKM. The CDR3 sequence: CVSSLLTGELFF. In nucleotides, the CDR3 is TGTGTCAGCAGTTTACTCACCGGGGAGCTGTTTTTT.

The chain uses TRBV5-1 and TRBJ2-3, with 8 bases aligning to TRBD2. In germline, CDR1 is SGHRS, CDR2 YFSETQ. Trimming removed 9 bases from V and 5 bases from J; junction bases left unmatched: 14. This CDR3 has 15 amino acids. The CDR3 DNA sequence: TGCGCCAACTGCTTGTCCGGGACTAGTGGAGATACGCAGTATTTT. Translating it yields CANCLSGTSGDTQYF.